This record concerns one T cell receptor beta chain sequence. What it binds is unknown. Assay: immunoSEQ multiplex PCR; the TCRdb copy retains only in-frame clones and omits some. The repertoire consists of under 150,000 clones, with around 89% occurring once and the leading ten covering approximately 16%. The sample belongs to a study of T cell responses to AZD1222 COVID-19 vaccine. Findings and limits, study-wide: Two AZD1222 doses significantly raised spike-specific TCR breadth and depth over controls. The span of vaccine-associated CD4 TCRs extended across spike, with dominance at 160-218 and 743-854. Only a handful of AZD1222 recipients were seropositive at baseline.

The CDR3 contains 13 residues. V lost 1 base and J 0 bases, leaving 3 bases between the germline ends. Germline V CDR1 and CDR2: MGHRA, YSYEKL. The TCR was taken from an adult in good health. The sample was peripheral blood, taken on day 0 of AZD1222 vaccination. V usage is TRBV4-1 and J usage is TRBJ1-2; D remains ambiguous. CDR3 loop: CASSQVANYGYTF. The CDR3 region has the DNA TGCGCCAGCAGCCAAGTAGCTAACTATGGCTACACCTTC.